The 9 T cell receptor beta chains given below trace back to one sample, sequenced in a study of blood T cell repertoires in COVID-19. Only in-frame clones appear in the TCRdb table, and some are missing; sequencing was by immunoSEQ multiplex PCR. The sample gives around 150,000 clones, around three quarters of which show up once; about 3.9% is in the top ten. What was sequenced was peripheral blood. Source of these receptors: a man aged 60 to 69 with acute or convalescent COVID-19.

The chain couples TRBV5-5 to TRBJ1-5; TRBD1 matches at 9 bases. The CDR3 is 14 residues long. Per germline, CDR1 SGHKS and CDR2 YYEKEE (reference sequence). The V gene end was trimmed by 6 bases and the J gene end by 4 bases; junction bases not matched to a gene: 5. Written as DNA, the CDR3 is TGTGCCAGCACCCTGGGGACAGGGAATCAGCCCCAGCATTTT. Translation: CASTLGTGNQPQHF.

V and J are TRBV19 and TRBJ2-1, with 8 bases that match TRBD1. In germline, CDR1 is LNHDA, CDR2 SQIVND (reference sequence). This CDR3 is 15 amino acids long. Trimming took 1 base from V and 3 from J; bases not matched to a gene: 2. The CDR3 DNA follows: TGTGCCAGTAGTATAGCAGGGGGCGGCTACAATGAGCAGTTCTTC. Translated, it gives CASSIAGGGYNEQFF.

The chain links TRBV18 to TRBJ2-7; 8 nucleotides agree with TRBD1. Looked up from germline, CDR1 is KGHSH and CDR2 is LQKENI. The V and J ends lost 3 bases and 2 bases, in that order; junction bases with no gene match: 6. The CDR3 has 15 amino acids. CDR3 sequence (DNA): TGTGCCAGCTCACCTAGGGACAGGCCCGCCTACGAGCAGTACTTC. As protein: CASSPRDRPAYEQYF.

The chain carries TRBV27 and TRBJ2-1; 11 bases match TRBD2. The CDR3 loop spans 15 amino acids. The V segment lost 4 bases and the J segment 4 bases; nucleotides outside the gene matches: 3. Germline assignment: CDR1 MNHEY and CDR2 SMNVEV (reference sequence). CDR3 nucleotide sequence: TGTGCCAGCAGTTCGGGACTAGCGGAATACAATGAGCAGTTCTTC. It specifies CASSSGLAEYNEQFF.

The chain carries TRBV5-1 and TRBJ2-2; no clear D gene. Per the germline V gene, CDR1 is SGHRS and CDR2 is YFSETQ. Deletions cut 0 bases from V and 1 base from J, with 4 bases between. CDR3 length equals 14 residues. This CDR3 reads CASSLVWNTGELFF. The CDR3 DNA is TGCGCCAGCAGCTTGGTCTGGAACACCGGGGAGCTGTTTTTT.

The count of this clone is one. The CDR3 coding sequence is TGTGCCAGCAGTTTGACGGGAGGTAGGGATCAGCCCCAGCATTTT. Its translation is CASSLTGGRDQPQHF. V usage is TRBV2 and J usage is TRBJ1-5; D gene unclear. With 5 bases removed from V and 5 bases from J, the gap between germline ends came to 16 bases. The CDR3 runs to 15 residues. The germline CDR1 and CDR2 sequences are SNHLY and FYNNEI.

The rearrangement uses TRBV21-1 and TRBJ2-2; the table's D gene call, TRBD1, was not cross checked with the DNA. TRBV21-1 is a pseudogene. This CDR3 has 15 amino acids. CDR3 loop: CASSKTDRNTGELFF. The CDR3 DNA is TGTGCCAGCAGCAAGACGGACAGAAACACCGGGGAGCTGTTTTTT.

The V and J genes are TRBV5-1 and TRBJ2-1, with 10 bases matching TRBD1. Germline CDR1 SGHRS, CDR2 YFSETQ. The CDR3 contains 16 residues. Trimming took 0 bases from V and 7 from J; bases not matched to a gene: 7. The CDR3 bases are TGCGCCAGCAGCTTGGACCCTGGGACAGGGGATAATGAGCAGTTCTTC. Translating it yields CASSLDPGTGDNEQFF.

This chain uses TRBV18 with TRBJ2-1, with D perhaps TRBD2 (6 bases). CDR1 and CDR2 from the germline V gene are KGHSH and LQKENI. The germline V and J ends were trimmed by 0 bases and 1 base, with 10 bases remaining between them. CDR3 length: 16 amino acids. Written as DNA, the CDR3 is TGTGCCAGCTCACCACCGGGGGGAATGTCCTACAATGAGCAGTTCTTC. Translation: CASSPPGGMSYNEQFF.